This T cell receptor beta chain emerged from a study of blood T cells in healthy people across ages. Germline assignment: CDR1 MGHRA and CDR2 YSYEKL. The ends were cut back, 0 bases at V and 1 base at J, with 13 bases in the middle. This CDR3 has 16 residues. The study, taken as a whole, reports: Unknown CMV status may confound age-related changes in expanded clones.

Donation came from healthy Caucasian individuals in Russia who were aged about 6 to 95. The table lists this clonotype with a few counts. The antigen remains unidentified. Alongside a J-beta primer mix, a sample-barcoded 5' primer served in a second PCR lasting 7 to 11 cycles. In TCRdb, the 5' RACE reads were re-called with MiXCR into one record per CDR3 protein. The table includes some 900,000 distinct CDR3 sequences, roughly 43% detected once. Sequencing was done on a sample of blood. The sequence was obtained from a young man in good health. The chain is built from TRBV4-1 and TRBJ2-7; perhaps D is TRBD1 or TRBD2 (5 bases each). The CDR3 sequence: CASSQEGESGSYEQYF. The CDR3, as DNA: TGCGCCAGCAGCCAAGAAGGGGAGAGTGGTTCCTACGAGCAGTACTTC.